Listed below are T cell receptor beta chains from one sample, sequenced in a study of blood T cell repertoires in COVID-19. TCRdb's copy holds only in-frame clones and misses some; the assay was immunoSEQ multiplex PCR. Of 220,000 or so clones detected, 65% to 85% appear once; the ten largest clones hold about 3.3%. Sequenced sample: PBMCs or T cells enriched from blood (not recorded which). Receptors originate from a woman aged 55-69 years who had recovered from COVID-19. Each CDR3 is given with its conserved first and last residue. The D gene is left open where the match is weak. Rows may omit the clone size; those that give it use once, few, many or a size class.

V gene: TRBV24-1
J gene: TRBJ2-3
D gene: TRBD1
clone size: once
CDR3 DNA: TGTGCCACCAGTGATTCGACGGACAGGGCAGATACGCAGTATTTT
CDR3 protein: CATSDSTDRADTQYF

V gene: TRBV5-1
J gene: TRBJ2-7
D gene: .
clone size: .
CDR3 DNA: TGCGCCAGCAGCTCCGACACAGAGTATAGGTTTGTCTACGAGCAGTACTTC
CDR3 protein: CASSSDTEYRFVYEQYF

V gene: TRBV20-1
J gene: TRBJ2-3
D gene: .
clone size: .
CDR3 DNA: TGCAGTGCTAGTTTGGCGGGGGCCCCACGGTATTTT
CDR3 protein: CSASLAGAPRYF

V gene: TRBV5-1
J gene: TRBJ2-5
D gene: .
clone size: .
CDR3 DNA: TGCGCCAGCAGTAGGGGGGGCGGAGAGACCCAGTACTTC
CDR3 protein: CASSRGGGETQYF

V gene: TRBV18
J gene: TRBJ2-7
D gene: TRBD1
clone size: .
CDR3 DNA: TGTGCCAGCTCACCCCTCGACAGGGGGCACGAGCAGTACTTC
CDR3 protein: CASSPLDRGHEQYF

V gene: TRBV15
J gene: TRBJ2-2
D gene: TRBD2
clone size: .
CDR3 DNA: TGTGCCACCAGCAGTCGTGGCGGGCGGGGGGCTAACACCGGGGAGCTGTTTTTT
CDR3 protein: CATSSRGGRGANTGELFF

V gene: TRBV7-8
J gene: TRBJ1-3
D gene: .
clone size: .
CDR3 DNA: TGTGCCAGCAGCTGGACAAAATCTGGAAACACCATATATTTT
CDR3 protein: CASSWTKSGNTIYF

V gene: TRBV7-2
J gene: TRBJ2-5
D gene: TRBD2
clone size: .
CDR3 DNA: TGTGCCAGCAGCTCTTCCGGGACTAGCCAAGAGACCCAGTACTTC
CDR3 protein: CASSSSGTSQETQYF

V gene: TRBV12-3/TRBV12-4
J gene: TRBJ1-5
D gene: .
clone size: .
CDR3 DNA: TGTGCCAGCAACCGGGGAAATCAGCCCCAGCATTTT
CDR3 protein: CASNRGNQPQHF

V gene: TRBV2
J gene: TRBJ1-2
D gene: .
clone size: once
CDR3 DNA: TGTGCCAGCAGTGTAAACAGGGAAAATGGCTACACCTTC
CDR3 protein: CASSVNRENGYTF

V gene: TRBV5-1
J gene: TRBJ2-2
D gene: TRBD2
clone size: .
CDR3 DNA: TGCGCCAGCAGCTATAGCGGGACTTTGAACACCGGGGAGCTGTTTTTT
CDR3 protein: CASSYSGTLNTGELFF

V gene: TRBV15
J gene: TRBJ2-5
D gene: TRBD1
clone size: .
CDR3 DNA: TGTGCCACCAGCAGTGGACAGGGGATTCAAGAGACCCAGTACTTC
CDR3 protein: CATSSGQGIQETQYF

V gene: TRBV9
J gene: TRBJ1-1
D gene: .
clone size: .
CDR3 DNA: TGTGCCAGCACACCGTGGGGGGGAGACACTGAAGCTTTCTTT
CDR3 protein: CASTPWGGDTEAFF

V gene: TRBV27
J gene: TRBJ2-7
D gene: .
clone size: .
CDR3 DNA: TGTGCCAGCAGTTTATCGATAGGGAGAACCTACGAGCAGTACTTC
CDR3 protein: CASSLSIGRTYEQYF

V gene: TRBV7-3
J gene: TRBJ1-1
D gene: TRBD1
clone size: .
CDR3 DNA: TGTGCCAGCAGCTTAACGTCAGGGGGGAGCACTGAAGCTTTCTTT
CDR3 protein: CASSLTSGGSTEAFF

V gene: TRBV5-1
J gene: TRBJ2-5
D gene: .
clone size: .
CDR3 DNA: TGCGCCAGCAGCTTTAATAGAGGAGAGACCCAGTACTTC
CDR3 protein: CASSFNRGETQYF

V gene: TRBV7-9
J gene: TRBJ2-5
D gene: .
clone size: .
CDR3 DNA: TGTGCCAGCAGCTTACGAGAAGAGACCCAGTACTTC
CDR3 protein: CASSLREETQYF

V gene: TRBV19
J gene: TRBJ2-7
D gene: TRBD1
clone size: .
CDR3 DNA: TGTGCCATTTCGACAGGGCCCTACGAGCAGTACTTC
CDR3 protein: CAISTGPYEQYF

V gene: TRBV4-3
J gene: TRBJ1-6
D gene: .
clone size: few
CDR3 DNA: TGCGCCAGCAGCCAAGATTGGTACGGGGCCCGGGGGGTTTCACCCCTCCACTTT
CDR3 protein: CASSQDWYGARGVSPLHF

V gene: TRBV29-1
J gene: TRBJ2-1
D gene: TRBD1
clone size: .
CDR3 DNA: TGCAGCGCGGACCCGGACAGGGCTACCAATGAGCAGTTCTTC
CDR3 protein: CSADPDRATNEQFF

V gene: TRBV25-1
J gene: TRBJ1-2
D gene: TRBD1
clone size: .
CDR3 DNA: TGTGCCAGCAGTGCTGACGACAGGGGGCGAGGCTACACCTTC
CDR3 protein: CASSADDRGRGYTF

V gene: TRBV6-5
J gene: TRBJ2-2
D gene: .
clone size: .
CDR3 DNA: TGTGCCAGCAGCATCATAGGGGCCGGGGAGCTGTTTTTT
CDR3 protein: CASSIIGAGELFF

V gene: TRBV11-2
J gene: TRBJ2-3
D gene: TRBD2
clone size: .
CDR3 DNA: TGTGCCAGCAGCTTAGTCCGCGGGAGCGCGTATTGGGATACGCAGTATTTT
CDR3 protein: CASSLVRGSAYWDTQYF

V gene: TRBV7-2
J gene: TRBJ1-3
D gene: .
clone size: .
CDR3 DNA: TGTGCCAGCAGCTTAGGGGAGGGAGGGGGTAGAAACACCATATATTTT
CDR3 protein: CASSLGEGGGRNTIYF

V gene: TRBV25-1
J gene: TRBJ2-2
D gene: .
clone size: .
CDR3 DNA: TGTGCCAGCAGTTTGAGCCACTTCAACACCGGGGAGCTGTTTTTT
CDR3 protein: CASSLSHFNTGELFF

V gene: TRBV19
J gene: TRBJ2-7
D gene: .
clone size: once
CDR3 DNA: TGTGCCAGTACCTCTGCGGGCCGGAGGGAGCAGTACTTC
CDR3 protein: CASTSAGRREQYF

V gene: TRBV2
J gene: TRBJ1-2
D gene: .
clone size: .
CDR3 DNA: TGTGCCAGCAGTGAGGGGGCCCTGGGGGATGGCTACACCTTC
CDR3 protein: CASSEGALGDGYTF

V gene: TRBV4-3
J gene: TRBJ1-6
D gene: .
clone size: .
CDR3 DNA: TGCGCCAGCAGCCAAGAGATATTCTTAGGAGGACAGTCGGGTTCACCCCTCCACTTT
CDR3 protein: CASSQEIFLGGQSGSPLHF

V gene: TRBV29-1
J gene: TRBJ2-5
D gene: TRBD2
clone size: .
CDR3 DNA: TGCAGCGTTGCCGGTCACAGAGGACTAGCACAAGAGACCCAGTACTTC
CDR3 protein: CSVAGHRGLAQETQYF

V gene: TRBV7-8
J gene: TRBJ1-1
D gene: TRBD1
clone size: .
CDR3 DNA: TGTGCCAGCAGCTTCGGGACAGGGGGAAGCACTGAAGCTTTCTTT
CDR3 protein: CASSFGTGGSTEAFF

V gene: TRBV4-1
J gene: TRBJ1-4
D gene: TRBD1
clone size: .
CDR3 DNA: TGCGCCAGCAGCTCAAGACAGGGTGGAACTAATGAAAAACTGTTTTTT
CDR3 protein: CASSSRQGGTNEKLFF

V gene: TRBV19
J gene: TRBJ2-5
D gene: .
clone size: .
CDR3 DNA: TGTGCCAGTAGTATAGCACAGCTCGAGACCCAGTACTTC
CDR3 protein: CASSIAQLETQYF

V gene: TRBV12-3/TRBV12-4
J gene: TRBJ2-1
D gene: .
clone size: .
CDR3 DNA: TGTGCCAGCAGCCCGGACACTTACAATGAGCAGTTCTTC
CDR3 protein: CASSPDTYNEQFF

V gene: TRBV3-1/TRBV3-2
J gene: TRBJ2-1
D gene: .
clone size: .
CDR3 DNA: TGTGCCAGCAGCCCGACTCTGTACAATGAGCAGTTCTTC
CDR3 protein: CASSPTLYNEQFF

V gene: TRBV19
J gene: TRBJ2-5
D gene: TRBD1
clone size: .
CDR3 DNA: TGTGCCAGTAGTGATGTTGGGGGACAGGGACAAGAGACCCAGTACTTC
CDR3 protein: CASSDVGGQGQETQYF

V gene: TRBV24-1
J gene: TRBJ1-5
D gene: .
clone size: .
CDR3 DNA: TGTGCCACCAGTGCAGGGCCAAATCAGCCCCAGCATTTT
CDR3 protein: CATSAGPNQPQHF

V gene: TRBV19
J gene: TRBJ1-3
D gene: .
clone size: few
CDR3 DNA: TGTGCCAGTAGTACAGGGTTCTCTGGAAACACCATATATTTT
CDR3 protein: CASSTGFSGNTIYF

V gene: TRBV6-5
J gene: TRBJ2-7
D gene: TRBD1
clone size: once
CDR3 DNA: TGTGCCAGCAGCCTAGGGGGACAGTACACCTACGAGCAGTACTTC
CDR3 protein: CASSLGGQYTYEQYF

V gene: TRBV5-1
J gene: TRBJ1-1
D gene: TRBD1
clone size: .
CDR3 DNA: TGCGCCAGCAGCACTGGACAGGGTGGGAGGACTGAAGCTTTCTTT
CDR3 protein: CASSTGQGGRTEAFF

V gene: TRBV18
J gene: TRBJ2-2
D gene: TRBD1
clone size: .
CDR3 DNA: TGTGCCAGCTCACCGACCTACAGGGGCGCGAACACCGGGGAGCTGTTTTTT
CDR3 protein: CASSPTYRGANTGELFF

V gene: TRBV7-3
J gene: TRBJ1-1
D gene: .
clone size: .
CDR3 DNA: TGTGCCAGCAGCCCTTCTGCGGGGGGGGCTGAAGCTTTCTTT
CDR3 protein: CASSPSAGGAEAFF

V gene: TRBV5-1
J gene: TRBJ1-4
D gene: TRBD1
clone size: .
CDR3 DNA: TGCGCCAGCAGCCAAGGACAGGGGTATGAAAAACTGTTTTTT
CDR3 protein: CASSQGQGYEKLFF

V gene: TRBV3-1/TRBV3-2
J gene: TRBJ2-7
D gene: TRBD1
clone size: .
CDR3 DNA: TGTGCCAGCAGCCCCGGACAGGGCGGTGACGAGCAGTACTTC
CDR3 protein: CASSPGQGGDEQYF

V gene: TRBV27
J gene: TRBJ1-1
D gene: .
clone size: .
CDR3 DNA: TGTGCCAGCAGGGCAATGAACACTGAAGCTTTCTTT
CDR3 protein: CASRAMNTEAFF

V gene: TRBV19
J gene: TRBJ1-2
D gene: TRBD1
clone size: .
CDR3 DNA: TGTGCCAGTAGCGAAGGCAGGGGGCGCCGATATGGCTACACCTTC
CDR3 protein: CASSEGRGRRYGYTF